The rows below give T cell receptor beta chains drawn from one sample of a study of blood T cells in healthy people across ages. MiXCR, applied by TCRdb to the 5' RACE reads, yields one record per CDR3 protein. The repertoire holds about 1.8 million distinct CDR3 sequences, about 50% seen once, with approximately 2% in the top ten. The specimen was blood. The receptors shown here come from a woman in her thirties or forties in good health. Each CDR3 is given with its conserved first and last residue. The D gene is left open where the match is weak. Not all rows give a size; the values are once, few, many and, for expanded clones, a class.

d_gene: NA; j_gene: TRBJ1-2; v_gene: TRBV3-1; abundance: NA; CDR3aa: CASNQSELYYGYTF; CDR3nt: TGTGCCAGCAACCAATCGGAACTCTACTATGGCTACACCTTC
d_gene: NA; j_gene: TRBJ2-7; v_gene: TRBV2; abundance: NA; CDR3aa: CASSEGGTRGEQYF; CDR3nt: TGTGCCAGCAGTGAAGGGGGAACTAGAGGCGAGCAGTACTTC
d_gene: TRBD1; j_gene: TRBJ1-6; v_gene: TRBV7-2; abundance: NA; CDR3aa: CASSFTGTVGNSPLHF; CDR3nt: TGTGCCAGCAGCTTTACCGGGACAGTTGGTAATTCACCCCTCCACTTT
d_gene: NA; j_gene: TRBJ2-3; v_gene: TRBV25-1; abundance: NA; CDR3aa: CASQILDTQYF; CDR3nt: TGTGCCAGCCAGATCCTCGATACGCAGTATTTT
d_gene: TRBD2; j_gene: TRBJ2-5; v_gene: TRBV5-1; abundance: few; CDR3aa: CASSRQGGQETQYF; CDR3nt: TGCGCCAGCAGCCGGCAGGGAGGGCAAGAGACCCAGTACTTC
d_gene: NA; j_gene: TRBJ1-2; v_gene: TRBV6-6; abundance: NA; CDR3aa: CATRRRDGYTF; CDR3nt: TGTGCCACCCGCAGAAGGGATGGCTACACCTTC
d_gene: NA; j_gene: TRBJ2-6; v_gene: TRBV12-3/TRBV12-4; abundance: NA; CDR3aa: CASRDGDPGANVLTF; CDR3nt: TGTGCCAGCAGAGACGGTGACCCTGGGGCCAACGTCCTGACTTTC
d_gene: NA; j_gene: TRBJ2-5; v_gene: TRBV6-2/TRBV6-3; abundance: NA; CDR3aa: CASRGTRGNQETQYF; CDR3nt: TGTGCCAGCAGGGGGACACGCGGAAATCAAGAGACCCAGTACTTC
d_gene: NA; j_gene: TRBJ2-3; v_gene: TRBV7-2; abundance: few; CDR3aa: CASSLAKRGIHTDTQYF; CDR3nt: TGTGCCAGCAGCTTAGCGAAACGGGGGATCCACACAGATACGCAGTATTTT
d_gene: TRBD1; j_gene: TRBJ1-3; v_gene: TRBV7-9; abundance: NA; CDR3aa: CASSSDWTGSGNTIYF; CDR3nt: TGTGCCAGCAGCTCTGATTGGACAGGCTCTGGAAACACCATATATTTT
d_gene: NA; j_gene: TRBJ1-5; v_gene: TRBV6-6; abundance: NA; CDR3aa: CASSSTVHQPQHF; CDR3nt: TGTGCCAGCAGCTCGACAGTCCATCAACCCCAGCATTTT
d_gene: TRBD1; j_gene: TRBJ1-1; v_gene: TRBV5-6; abundance: NA; CDR3aa: CASSLLRGQKMNTEAFF; CDR3nt: TGTGCCAGCAGCCTACTCAGGGGGCAAAAAATGAACACTGAAGCTTTCTTT
d_gene: TRBD2; j_gene: TRBJ2-5; v_gene: TRBV4-1; abundance: few; CDR3aa: CASSQDYGGVQETQYF; CDR3nt: TGCGCCAGCAGCCAAGATTATGGGGGGGTACAAGAGACCCAGTACTTC
d_gene: NA; j_gene: TRBJ2-6; v_gene: TRBV12-3/TRBV12-4; abundance: NA; CDR3aa: CASNPLSGANVLTF; CDR3nt: TGTGCCAGCAACCCGCTCTCTGGGGCCAACGTCCTGACTTTC
d_gene: NA; j_gene: TRBJ2-7; v_gene: TRBV28; abundance: NA; CDR3aa: CASSSPGGGPYEQYF; CDR3nt: TGTGCCAGCAGTTCCCCTGGGGGGGGCCCCTACGAGCAGTACTTC
d_gene: TRBD2; j_gene: TRBJ2-5; v_gene: TRBV20-1; abundance: NA; CDR3aa: CSARVPAGVIETQYF; CDR3nt: TGCAGTGCTAGAGTACCCGCGGGGGTGATTGAGACCCAGTACTTC
d_gene: TRBD1; j_gene: TRBJ2-7; v_gene: TRBV2; abundance: few; CDR3aa: CASSEPQGDHYEQYF; CDR3nt: TGTGCCAGCAGTGAACCCCAGGGGGACCACTACGAGCAGTACTTC
d_gene: TRBD2; j_gene: TRBJ2-3; v_gene: TRBV7-9; abundance: few; CDR3aa: CASSPRWTSGGRITDTQYF; CDR3nt: TGTGCCAGCAGCCCCCGGTGGACTAGCGGGGGGCGCATCACAGATACGCAGTATTTT
d_gene: NA; j_gene: TRBJ1-2; v_gene: TRBV3-1; abundance: few; CDR3aa: CASSTRDNYGYTF; CDR3nt: TGTGCCAGCAGCACCCGGGATAACTATGGCTACACCTTC
d_gene: TRBD2; j_gene: TRBJ2-5; v_gene: TRBV20-1; abundance: NA; CDR3aa: CSWELASGGHLQETQYF; CDR3nt: TGCAGTTGGGAGTTGGCTAGCGGGGGGCACTTACAAGAGACCCAGTACTTC
d_gene: NA; j_gene: TRBJ1-2; v_gene: TRBV6-2/TRBV6-3; abundance: NA; CDR3aa: CASSSGFDGYTF; CDR3nt: TGTGCCAGCAGTTCAGGGTTTGACGGCTACACCTTC
d_gene: NA; j_gene: TRBJ2-3; v_gene: TRBV5-1; abundance: NA; CDR3aa: CASMGGSDTQYF; CDR3nt: TGCGCCAGCATGGGGGGATCAGATACGCAGTATTTT
d_gene: NA; j_gene: TRBJ2-7; v_gene: TRBV29-1; abundance: NA; CDR3aa: CSVVCGRRSSYEQYF; CDR3nt: TGCAGCGTTGTATGTGGGAGGCGAAGCTCCTACGAGCAGTACTTC
d_gene: NA; j_gene: TRBJ2-7; v_gene: TRBV6-1; abundance: many; CDR3aa: CASSEFYEQYF; CDR3nt: TGTGCCAGCAGTGAATTCTACGAGCAGTACTTC
d_gene: NA; j_gene: TRBJ2-5; v_gene: TRBV5-1; abundance: NA; CDR3aa: CASSPPSGVSTYNEQYF; CDR3nt: TGCGCCAGCAGCCCCCCTAGTGGGGTCTCTACCTACAATGAGCAGTACTTC